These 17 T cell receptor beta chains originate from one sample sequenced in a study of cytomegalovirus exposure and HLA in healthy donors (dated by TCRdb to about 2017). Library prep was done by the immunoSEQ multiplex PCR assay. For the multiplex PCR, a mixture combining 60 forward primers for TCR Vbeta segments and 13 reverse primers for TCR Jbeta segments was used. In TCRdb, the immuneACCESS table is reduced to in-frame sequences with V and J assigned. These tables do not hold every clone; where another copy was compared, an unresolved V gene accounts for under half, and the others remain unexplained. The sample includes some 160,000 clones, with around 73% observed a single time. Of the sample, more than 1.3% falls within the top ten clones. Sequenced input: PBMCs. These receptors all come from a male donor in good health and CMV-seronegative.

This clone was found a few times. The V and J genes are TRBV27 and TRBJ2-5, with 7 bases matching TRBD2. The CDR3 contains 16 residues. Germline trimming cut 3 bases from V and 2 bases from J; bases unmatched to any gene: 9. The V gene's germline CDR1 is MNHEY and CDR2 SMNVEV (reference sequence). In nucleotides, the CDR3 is TGTGCCAGCAGTTTTGACTCGTCTAGCGGACAAGAGACCCAGTACTTC. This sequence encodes CASSFDSSSGQETQYF.

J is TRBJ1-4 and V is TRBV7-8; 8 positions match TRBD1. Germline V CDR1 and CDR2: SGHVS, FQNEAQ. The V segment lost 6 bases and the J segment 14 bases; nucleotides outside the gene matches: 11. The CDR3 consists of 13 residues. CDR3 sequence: CASSDRGALTLFF. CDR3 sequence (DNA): TGTGCCAGCAGTGACAGGGGCGCACTAACGCTGTTTTTT.

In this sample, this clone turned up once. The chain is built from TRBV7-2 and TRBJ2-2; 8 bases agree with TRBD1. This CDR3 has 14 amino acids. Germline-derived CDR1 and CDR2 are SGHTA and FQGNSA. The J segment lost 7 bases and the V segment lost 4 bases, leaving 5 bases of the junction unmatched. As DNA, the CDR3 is TGTGCCAGCAGCTACGGACAGGGCGACGGGGAGCTGTTTTTT. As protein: CASSYGQGDGELFF.

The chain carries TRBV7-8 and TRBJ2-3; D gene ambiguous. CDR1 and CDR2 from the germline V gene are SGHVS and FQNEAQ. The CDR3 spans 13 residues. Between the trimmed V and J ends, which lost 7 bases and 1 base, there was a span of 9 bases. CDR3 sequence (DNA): TGTGCCAGCACCAGAGGTCGCACAGATACGCAGTATTTT. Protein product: CASTRGRTDTQYF.

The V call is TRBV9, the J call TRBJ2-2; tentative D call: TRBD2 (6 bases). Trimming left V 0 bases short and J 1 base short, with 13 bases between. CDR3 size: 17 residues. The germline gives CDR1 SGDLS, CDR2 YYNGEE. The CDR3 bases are TGTGCCAGCAGCGTAGGTAGCGGCCAAAGGAACACCGGGGAGCTGTTTTTT. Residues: CASSVGSGQRNTGELFF.

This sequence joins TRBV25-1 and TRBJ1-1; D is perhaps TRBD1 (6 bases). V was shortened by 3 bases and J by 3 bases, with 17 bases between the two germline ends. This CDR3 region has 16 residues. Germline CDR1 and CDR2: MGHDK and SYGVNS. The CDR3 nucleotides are TGTGCCAGCAGTGAGAACAAACTACAGGGCCACACTGAAGCTTTCTTT. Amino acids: CASSENKLQGHTEAFF.

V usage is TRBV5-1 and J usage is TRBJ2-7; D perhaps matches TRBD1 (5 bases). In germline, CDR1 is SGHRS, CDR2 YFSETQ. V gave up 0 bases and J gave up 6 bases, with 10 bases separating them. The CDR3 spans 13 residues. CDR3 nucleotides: TGCGCCAGCAGCTTGGCCATCCAGGGCGAGCAGTACTTC. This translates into CASSLAIQGEQYF.

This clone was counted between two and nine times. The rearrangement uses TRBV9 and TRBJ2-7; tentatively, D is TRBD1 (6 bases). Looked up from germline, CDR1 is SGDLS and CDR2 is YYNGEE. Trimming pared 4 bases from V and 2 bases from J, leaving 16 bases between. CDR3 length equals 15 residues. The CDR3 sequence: CASSQGPGTTYEQYF. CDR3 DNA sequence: TGTGCCAGCAGCCAGGGGCCAGGGACAACCTACGAGCAGTACTTC.

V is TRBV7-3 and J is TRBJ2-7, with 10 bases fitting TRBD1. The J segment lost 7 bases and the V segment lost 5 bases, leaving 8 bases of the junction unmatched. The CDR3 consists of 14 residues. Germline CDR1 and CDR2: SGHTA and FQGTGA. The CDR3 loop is CASSPGQGGREQYF. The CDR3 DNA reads TGTGCCAGCAGCCCCGGACAGGGGGGTCGGGAGCAGTACTTC.

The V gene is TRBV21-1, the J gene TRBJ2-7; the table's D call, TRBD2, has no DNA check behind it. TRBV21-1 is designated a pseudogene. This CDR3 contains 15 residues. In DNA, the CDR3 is TGTGCCAGCAGCTCAAGACGGGACTGCTCCTACGAGCAGTACTTC. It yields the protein CASSSRRDCSYEQYF.

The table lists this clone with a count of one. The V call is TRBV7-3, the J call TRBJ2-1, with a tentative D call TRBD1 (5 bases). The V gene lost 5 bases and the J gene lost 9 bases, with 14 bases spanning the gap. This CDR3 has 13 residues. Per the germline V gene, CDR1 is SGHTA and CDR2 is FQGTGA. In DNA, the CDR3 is TGTGCCAGCAGCAAAATGACAGCTGGTGAGCAGTTCTTC. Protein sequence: CASSKMTAGEQFF. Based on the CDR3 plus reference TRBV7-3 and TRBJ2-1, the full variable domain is GAGVSQTPSNKVTEKGKYVELRCDPISGHTALYWYRQSLGQGPEFLIYFQGTGAADDSGLPNDRFFAVRPEGSVSTLKIQRTERGDSAVYLCASSKMTAGEQFFGPGTRLTVL.

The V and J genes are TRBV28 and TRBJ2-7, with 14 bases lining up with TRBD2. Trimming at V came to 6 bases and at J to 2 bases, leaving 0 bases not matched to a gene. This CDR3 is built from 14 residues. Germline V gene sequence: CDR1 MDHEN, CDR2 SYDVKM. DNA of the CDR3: TGTGCCAGCAGGGGACTAGCGGGAGCCTACGAGCAGTACTTC. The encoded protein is CASRGLAGAYEQYF.

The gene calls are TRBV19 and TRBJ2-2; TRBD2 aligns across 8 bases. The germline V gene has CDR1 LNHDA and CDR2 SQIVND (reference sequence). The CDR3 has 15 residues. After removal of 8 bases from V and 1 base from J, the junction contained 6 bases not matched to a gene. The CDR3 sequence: CASEVLAVNTGELFF. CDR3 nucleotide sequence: TGTGCCAGTGAGGTACTAGCGGTGAACACCGGGGAGCTGTTTTTT.

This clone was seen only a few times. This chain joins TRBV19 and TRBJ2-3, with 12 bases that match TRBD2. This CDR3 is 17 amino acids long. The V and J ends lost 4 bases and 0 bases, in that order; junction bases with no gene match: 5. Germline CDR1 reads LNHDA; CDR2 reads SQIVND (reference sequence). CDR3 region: CASSTLAGGPSTDTQYF. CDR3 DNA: TGTGCCAGTAGTACCCTAGCGGGAGGGCCTAGCACAGATACGCAGTATTTT.

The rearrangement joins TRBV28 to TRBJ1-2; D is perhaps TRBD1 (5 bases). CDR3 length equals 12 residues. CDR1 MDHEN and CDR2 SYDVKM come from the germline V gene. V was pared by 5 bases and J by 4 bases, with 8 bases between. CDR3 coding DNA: TGTGCCAGCAGTCTGACAGTCTATGGCTACACCTTC. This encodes CASSLTVYGYTF.

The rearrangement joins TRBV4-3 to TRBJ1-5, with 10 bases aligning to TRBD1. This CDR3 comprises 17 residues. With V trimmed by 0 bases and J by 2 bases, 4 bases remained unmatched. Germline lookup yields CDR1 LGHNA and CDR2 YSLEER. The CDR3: CASSQDTGTGGNQPQHF. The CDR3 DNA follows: TGCGCCAGCAGCCAAGATACGGGGACAGGGGGCAATCAGCCCCAGCATTTT.

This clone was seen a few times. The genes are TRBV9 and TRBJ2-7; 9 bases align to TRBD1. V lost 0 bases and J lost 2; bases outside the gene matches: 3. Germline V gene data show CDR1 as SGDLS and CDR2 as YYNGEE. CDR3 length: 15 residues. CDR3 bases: TGTGCCAGCAGCGTAGCTTGGGACAGGGCCTACGAGCAGTACTTC. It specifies CASSVAWDRAYEQYF. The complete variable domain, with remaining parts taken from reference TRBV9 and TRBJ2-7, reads DSGVTQTPKHLITATGQRVTLRCSPRSGDLSVYWYQQSLDQGLQFLIQYYNGEERAKGNILERFSAQQFPDLHSELNLSSLELGDSALYFCASSVAWDRAYEQYFGPGTRLTVT.